One sample yielded the 2 T cell receptor beta chains listed below, sequenced in a study of CD8+ T cells in alopecia areata (dated by TCRdb to between 2017 and 2018). Receptor libraries were prepared by the immunoSEQ multiplex PCR assay. RNA was extracted from all samples and reverse transcribed into cDNA as template for TCR sequencing. TCRdb re-hosts the immuneACCESS table, in-frame sequences only. Its copies lack some clones; in the studies checked, an unresolved V gene accounts for under half of them, and the cause for the rest is not known. The sample includes 200,000 to 250,000 clones, with under 60% observed a single time. The ten largest clones add up to roughly 1.6% of the sample. The sample's time point label, decoded: more than three weeks on oral tofacitinib. The sample's treatment or condition label, decoded: oral pan-JAK inhibitor, 5-10 mg twice daily. The material was CD4+ T cells sorted from blood, obtained at week 4, from a patient treated with tofacitinib. These receptors originate from a human donor with alopecia areata.

CDR3 DNA: TGTGCCAGCAGTGAACAGGGGGACTATGGCTACACCTTC. It specifies CASSEQGDYGYTF. J is TRBJ1-2 and V is TRBV6-1; 7 bases fit TRBD1. The junction had 0 bases not matched to a gene; V was cut back by 2 bases and J by 3 bases. The CDR3 is 13 residues long. Germline values: CDR1 MNHNS, CDR2 SASEGT.

This rearrangement joins TRBV27 to TRBJ1-2, with 7 bases matching TRBD1. V gave up 6 bases and J gave up 6 bases; unmatched junction bases: 10. Germline-derived CDR1 and CDR2 are MNHEY and SMNVEV (reference sequence). There are 14 residues in the CDR3. CDR3: CASRAGQASNGYTF. The CDR3 DNA reads as TGTGCCAGCAGGGCAGGACAGGCTAGTAATGGCTACACCTTC.